A single sample is the source of the 21 T cell receptor beta chains below, sequenced in a study of T-cell memory formation after mild COVID-19. A single record per CDR3 protein comes from TCRdb applying MiXCR to the 5' RACE reads. The sample records a few hundred thousand distinct CDR3 sequences, about 23% being singletons. The material sequenced was PBMCs or a T cell subset sorted from them (not recorded which). These receptors were taken from an adult woman who had mild COVID-19 (a few samples of this study predate the infection). Cell type and time point are not known.

V usage is TRBV7-9 and J usage is TRBJ2-1; D is unresolved. The V gene's germline CDR1 is SEHNR and CDR2 FQNEAQ (reference sequence). V shed 5 bases and J shed 4 bases, with 12 bases lying between them. The CDR3 totals 14 residues. Here the CDR3 reads CASSPPQNYNEQFF. The DNA for the CDR3 is TGTGCCAGCAGCCCTCCACAAAATTACAATGAGCAGTTCTTC.

This clonotype was picked up a small number of times. This chain joins TRBV18 and TRBJ2-3, with D maybe TRBD1 (5 bases). The CDR3 covers 14 residues. The V end was cut by 2 bases, the J end by 1 base, with 7 bases between. Per the germline V gene, CDR1 is KGHSH and CDR2 is LQKENI. The CDR3 protein is CASSPARGTDTQYF. CDR3 DNA: TGTGCCAGCTCACCAGCCAGGGGCACAGATACGCAGTATTTT.

Only a few counts were recorded for this clonotype. The V call is TRBV20-1, the J call TRBJ1-5; possibly TRBD1 for D (5 bases). Germline V gene data show CDR1 as DFQATT and CDR2 as SNEGSKA (reference sequence). V was clipped by 0 bases and J by 4 bases, with 16 bases between them. The CDR3 length is 16 residues. In nucleotides, the CDR3 is TGCAGTGCTAGAGATGCGGTGTATTGGGGGAATCAGCCCCAGCATTTT. As protein: CSARDAVYWGNQPQHF.

The chain combines TRBV9 with TRBJ2-5; no reliable D call. This CDR3 comprises 13 residues. From germline, CDR1 is SGDLS and CDR2 YYNGEE. The V gene lost 0 bases and the J gene lost 2 bases, with 5 bases spanning the gap. In nucleotides, the CDR3 is TGTGCCAGCAGCGTAGGACCTCAAGAGACCCAGTACTTC. It encodes CASSVGPQETQYF.

The rearrangement uses TRBV7-9 and TRBJ2-3, with D perhaps TRBD2 (6 bases). Germline values: CDR1 SEHNR, CDR2 FQNEAQ (reference sequence). CDR3 length equals 12 residues. Trimming took 2 bases from V and 8 from J, leaving 8 bases between them. The chain's CDR3 is CASSLRGSTQYF. The CDR3 DNA reads TGTGCCAGCAGCTTACGGGGGAGTACGCAGTATTTT.

This CDR3 is CASSFDSNSGNTIYF. As DNA, the CDR3 is TGTGCCAGCAGCTTCGACAGTAACTCTGGAAACACCATATATTTT. This rearrangement joins TRBV5-5 to TRBJ1-3, with a weak D call TRBD1 (5 bases). V was shortened by 2 bases and J by 0 bases, with 9 bases between the two germline ends. The CDR3 is 15 amino acids. Germline V gene data show CDR1 as SGHKS and CDR2 as YYEKEE (reference sequence).

The chain recombines TRBV5-1 with TRBJ2-7, with D perhaps matching TRBD1 or TRBD2 (5 bases each). With 4 bases removed from V and 1 base from J, the gap between germline ends came to 21 bases. Germline CDR1 and CDR2: SGHRS and YFSETQ. The CDR3 contains 17 residues. Here the CDR3 reads CASSLNPGRLLSYEQYF. The CDR3 nucleotides read TGCGCCAGCAGCCTCAATCCGGGACGCCTTCTTTCCTACGAGCAGTACTTC.

There are a few counts of this clonotype. The chain recombines TRBV7-3 with TRBJ2-3; D may match TRBD1 or TRBD2 (5 bases each). V was shortened by 3 bases and J by 1 base, with 17 bases between the two germline ends. This CDR3 is 17 amino acids long. Germline lookup yields CDR1 SGHTA and CDR2 FQGTGA. The CDR3 loop is CASSLGHFIGGTDTQYF. The CDR3 region has the DNA TGTGCCAGCAGCTTGGGGCACTTTATCGGGGGCACAGATACGCAGTATTTT.

The V call is TRBV20-1, the J call TRBJ1-6; D might be TRBD1 (6 bases). CDR3 size: 14 residues. With 1 base removed from V and 7 bases from J, the gap between germline ends came to 11 bases. The germline gives CDR1 DFQATT, CDR2 SNEGSKA (reference sequence). The DNA for the CDR3 is TGCAGTGCTAGAGTATTACAGGGAAATTCACCCCTCCACTTT. Encoded protein: CSARVLQGNSPLHF.

CDR3 bases: TGTGCCAGCAGACCCCGTAGACAGGGGCAGGAGACCCAGTACTTC. This codes for CASRPRRQGQETQYF. V usage is TRBV7-9 and J usage is TRBJ2-5; 8 bases are a match to TRBD1. Germline V gene sequence: CDR1 SEHNR, CDR2 FQNEAQ (reference sequence). V was pared by 6 bases and J by 5 bases, with 11 bases of the junction left unmatched. This CDR3 has 15 residues.

The chain carries TRBV9 and TRBJ2-7, with 11 nucleotides matching TRBD1. CDR3 length: 15 amino acids. Germline loops: CDR1 SGDLS, CDR2 YYNGEE. J was trimmed by 1 base and V by 3 bases; bases with no gene match: 3. The CDR3 region is CASSEGTGGSYEQYF. In DNA form, the CDR3 reads TGTGCCAGCAGCGAGGGGACAGGGGGATCCTACGAGCAGTACTTC. The whole variable domain, filled in from reference TRBV9 and TRBJ2-7, reads DSGVTQTPKHLITATGQRVTLRCSPRSGDLSVYWYQQSLDQGLQFLIQYYNGEERAKGNILERFSAQQFPDLHSELNLSSLELGDSALYFCASSEGTGGSYEQYFGPGTRLTVT.

This clonotype appeared a few times. The rearrangement links TRBV29-1 to TRBJ2-5, with 7 bases matching TRBD1. The CDR3 length is 13 residues. Germline trimming cut 7 bases from V and 4 bases from J; bases unmatched to any gene: 9. In germline, CDR1 is SQVTM, CDR2 ANQGSEA. This CDR3 is CSAETDRRETQYF. The CDR3 DNA is TGCAGCGCTGAGACGGACAGGAGAGAGACCCAGTACTTC.

The chain uses TRBV7-9 and TRBJ2-1; 7 bases map to TRBD2. Trimming cost V 5 bases and J 4 bases; bases outside gene matches: 11. CDR1 and CDR2 (germline): SEHNR, FQNEAQ (reference sequence). The CDR3 covers 16 residues. The CDR3 region is CASSLPVGEGYNEQFF. The CDR3 bases are TGTGCCAGCAGCCTCCCAGTGGGGGAGGGTTACAATGAGCAGTTCTTC.

This chain links TRBV3-1 with TRBJ1-1; D gene uncertain. The CDR3 sequence is 12 residues long. V lost 4 bases to trimming and J lost 5 bases, with 8 bases between them. CDR1 and CDR2 (germline): LGHDT, YNNKEL (reference sequence). CDR3 sequence reads: CASSLIGTEAFF. In DNA form, the CDR3 reads TGTGCCAGCAGCCTCATAGGTACTGAAGCTTTCTTT.

This clonotype was detected only a few times. V and J are TRBV12-3 or TRBV12-4 and TRBJ2-7; 12 bases line up with TRBD1. With 0 bases clipped from V and 6 bases from J, the junction kept 3 bases outside the gene matches. The CDR3 is 15 residues long. The CDR3 reads CASSLAGTGGSEQYF. The CDR3 region has the DNA TGTGCCAGCAGTTTAGCCGGGACAGGGGGCTCCGAGCAGTACTTC.

This clonotype has a single count. The V gene is TRBV27, the J gene TRBJ1-5; tentative D call: TRBD1 (5 bases). The CDR3 consists of 11 residues. The ends were cut back, 11 bases at V and 7 bases at J, with 12 bases in the middle. Germline assignment: CDR1 MNHEY and CDR2 SMNVEV (reference sequence). In DNA form, the CDR3 reads TGTGCCGTGGGGGATTGGCAGCCCCAGCATTTT. This translates into CAVGDWQPQHF.

This clonotype was observed a few times. The gene calls are TRBV20-1 and TRBJ2-7, with 7 bases matching TRBD1. The CDR3 runs to 15 residues. The germline V gene has CDR1 DFQATT and CDR2 SNEGSKA (reference sequence). The V segment lost 0 bases and the J segment 0 bases; nucleotides outside the gene matches: 5. CDR3 DNA sequence: TGCAGTGCTAGAGATCCCAGGGGGACCTCCTACGAGCAGTACTTC. It codes for CSARDPRGTSYEQYF.

V usage is TRBV7-9 and J usage is TRBJ2-1; 15 nucleotides line up with TRBD2. Germline V gene data show CDR1 as SEHNR and CDR2 as FQNEAQ (reference sequence). Unmatched junction bases numbered 6, after V lost 5 bases and J lost 7 bases. The CDR3 is 16 residues long. CDR3 DNA: TGTGCCAGCAGCCCAAGGACTAGCGGGGGGGTTAATGAGCAGTTCTTC. Encoded protein: CASSPRTSGGVNEQFF.

V usage is TRBV24-1 and J usage is TRBJ2-3; D not resolved. The V end was cut by 4 bases, the J end by 1 base, with 8 bases between. The CDR3 runs to 14 residues. From germline, CDR1 is KGHDR and CDR2 SFDVKD. The CDR3: CATSDDRGTDTQYF. CDR3 nucleotides: TGTGCCACCAGTGACGACCGGGGCACAGATACGCAGTATTTT.

This chain links TRBV5-4 with TRBJ1-1, with TRBD1 matching 7 bases. The CDR3 spans 17 residues. Looked up from germline, CDR1 is SGHNT and CDR2 is YYREEE (reference sequence). Trimming cost V 2 bases and J 0 bases; bases outside gene matches: 10. Written as DNA, the CDR3 is TGTGCCAGCAGCTTACGAGGGGGCGTCGGGATGAACACTGAAGCTTTCTTT. Translation gives CASSLRGGVGMNTEAFF.

The gene calls are TRBV12-3 or TRBV12-4 and TRBJ1-1; 8 positions agree with TRBD1. The ends lost 7 bases at V and 4 bases at J; junction bases unmatched: 5. CDR3 length: 13 amino acids. The CDR3, as DNA: TGTGCCAGCACCTTTACAGGGGGCACTGAAGCTTTCTTT. This encodes CASTFTGGTEAFF.